Each of the 8 T cell receptor beta chains below was sequenced from the same sample in a study of cytomegalovirus exposure and HLA in healthy donors. Amplification used 60 Vbeta primers and 13 Jbeta primers. Measured with immunoSEQ multiplex PCR; TCRdb has only the in-frame clones, and not every one. The sample lists about 200,000 clones, 73% occurring once. What was sequenced was PBMCs. The receptors were sampled from a young woman in good health and CMV-seronegative.

The sample holds a few counts of this clone. This chain uses TRBV6-4 with TRBJ1-4; 9 bases map to TRBD1. The germline V gene encodes CDR1 MRHNA and CDR2 SNTAGT. The CDR3 covers 15 residues. The V and J ends lost 4 bases and 8 bases, in that order; junction bases with no gene match: 8. For the CDR3, the DNA is TGTGCCAGCAGTGCCACAGGGGGCCATGGAGAAAAACTGTTTTTT. As protein: CASSATGGHGEKLFF.

For this clone: Germline and junction disagree at one end, which may indicate a read error. The chain uses TRBV18 and TRBJ1-2, with TRBD1 matching over 11 bases. The CDR3 has 19 residues. Germline CDR1 KGHSH, CDR2 LQKENI. CDR3 DNA sequence: TGTGCCAGCTCTCCACTTTCCGGGACAGGGGGACAGACTAACTATGGCTACACCTTC. It translates to CASSPLSGTGGQTNYGYTF. The full variable domain, in which reference TRBV18 and TRBJ1-2 provide the parts outside the CDR3, is NAGVMQNPRHLVRRRGQEARLRCSPMKGHSHVYWYRQLPEEGLKFMVYLQKENIIDESGMPKERFSAEFPKEGPSILRIQQVVRGDSAAYFCASSPLSGTGGQTNYGYTFGSGTRLTVV.

This clone was seen a single time. This chain connects TRBV9 to TRBJ1-2; 7 bases map to TRBD1. This CDR3 region has 15 residues. Germline values: CDR1 SGDLS, CDR2 YYNGEE. V lost 2 bases to trimming and J lost 4 bases; unmatched junction nucleotides: 8. The CDR3 nucleotides read TGTGCCAGCAGCGTCGCGACAGGGCGATCCTATGGCTACACCTTC. This gives the protein CASSVATGRSYGYTF.

J is TRBJ2-5 and V is TRBV4-1, with 12 positions matching TRBD1. Trimming took 6 bases from V and 4 from J; bases not matched to a gene: 15. CDR3 length: 18 amino acids. Germline values: CDR1 MGHRA, CDR2 YSYEKL. CDR3 in amino acids: CASRQTPLGQGASETQYF. The CDR3 DNA is TGCGCCAGCAGGCAAACCCCACTGGGACAGGGGGCATCAGAGACCCAGTACTTC.

This clone has just one count. The chain combines TRBV7-3 with TRBJ2-2; 9 bases align to TRBD2. This CDR3 contains 15 residues. Losses at the gene ends were 5 bases for V and 4 bases for J; bases not matched to a gene: 5. Germline V gives CDR1 SGHTA, CDR2 FQGTGA. The CDR3: CASSRAGGSTGELFF. In DNA form, the CDR3 reads TGTGCCAGCAGCCGAGCGGGAGGTTCCACCGGGGAGCTGTTTTTT.

The CDR3 DNA reads as TGTGCCAGCAGCCGGACAGGGTTCTACGAGCAGTACTTC. This encodes CASSRTGFYEQYF. The J gene is TRBJ2-7, the V gene TRBV7-9; the match to TRBD1 covers 8 bases. Looked up from germline, CDR1 is SEHNR and CDR2 is FQNEAQ (reference sequence). The V segment lost 5 bases and the J segment 3 bases; nucleotides outside the gene matches: 3. This CDR3 has 13 amino acids.

The chain has TRBV7-2 and TRBJ2-7, with TRBD1 matching over 11 bases. J gave up 1 base and V 2 bases, and 4 bases lay outside the gene matches. Looked up from germline, CDR1 is SGHTA and CDR2 is FQGNSA. There are 16 residues in the CDR3. In DNA, the CDR3 is TGTGCCAGCAGCTTACTCGGGACAGGGGGATCCTACGAGCAGTACTTC. Translation gives CASSLLGTGGSYEQYF.

This sequence joins TRBV27 and TRBJ2-6, with TRBD1 matching 9 bases. The germline V gene encodes CDR1 MNHEY and CDR2 SMNVEV (reference sequence). Germline trimming cut 5 bases from V and 0 bases from J; bases unmatched to any gene: 14. The CDR3 consists of 20 residues. The DNA of the CDR3 is TGTGCCAGCAGTCCGGGGACAGGGTTCCCCCGCAGCTCTGGGGCCAACGTCCTGACTTTC. Translated, it gives CASSPGTGFPRSSGANVLTF. Full variable domain (missing parts from reference TRBV27 and TRBJ2-6): EAQVTQNPRYLITVTGKKLTVTCSQNMNHEYMSWYRQDPGLGLRQIYYSMNVEVTDKGDVPEGYKVSRKEKRNFPLILESPSPNQTSLYFCASSPGTGFPRSSGANVLTFGAGSRLTVL.